These 22 T cell receptor beta chains originate from one sample sequenced in a study of cytotoxic CD8 clonotypes in ibrutinib-treated CLL. The assay was immunoSEQ multiplex PCR, and TCRdb's table has in-frame clones only and misses some. This table holds about 160,000 clones, 70% to 85% found once. Material: PBMCs, obtained after 12 months of ibrutinib treatment. Receptors were obtained from a human donor with chronic lymphocytic leukemia.

This clone occurred a few times. The chain employs TRBV7-2 and TRBJ2-3; 14 bases agree with TRBD2. The CDR3 covers 19 residues. Germline-derived CDR1 and CDR2 are SGHTA and FQGNSA. After removal of 5 bases from V and 0 bases from J, the junction contained 10 bases not matched to a gene. CDR3 sequence reads: CASSQGLAGVLPSTDTQYF. CDR3 in DNA: TGTGCCAGCAGCCAGGGACTAGCGGGAGTACTTCCTAGCACAGATACGCAGTATTTT.

The chain couples TRBV4-2 to TRBJ2-1; TRBD1 matches at 9 bases. Germline V gene lookup returns CDR1 LGHNA and CDR2 YNFKEQ. The CDR3 extends over 15 amino acids. Unmatched junction bases numbered 5, after V lost 2 bases and J lost 6 bases. For the CDR3, the DNA is TGTGCCAGCAGCCAATGGACAGGGGCCCTCAATGAGCAGTTCTTC. As protein: CASSQWTGALNEQFF.

This clone was counted between two and nine times. The chain combines TRBV9 with TRBJ1-1; 9 bases align to TRBD1. This CDR3 contains 16 residues. V lost 4 bases to trimming and J lost 7 bases; unmatched junction nucleotides: 14. The germline CDR1 and CDR2 sequences are SGDLS and YYNGEE. Here the CDR3 DNA reads TGTGCCAGCAGCCTCATGTTGGGACAGGGAGATGATGAAGCTTTCTTT. Translating it yields CASSLMLGQGDDEAFF.

V and J are TRBV18 and TRBJ2-7; D gene uncertain. The CDR3 runs 13 residues. The germline V gene encodes CDR1 KGHSH and CDR2 LQKENI. The V end lost 3 bases, the J end lost 1 base, and 7 bases lay between the germline ends. The CDR3 here is CASSPTESYEQYF. The CDR3 region has the DNA TGTGCCAGCTCACCTACAGAGTCCTACGAGCAGTACTTC. The variable domain in full, completed from reference TRBV18 and TRBJ2-7, reads NAGVMQNPRHLVRRRGQEARLRCSPMKGHSHVYWYRQLPEEGLKFMVYLQKENIIDESGMPKERFSAEFPKEGPSILRIQQVVRGDSAAYFCASSPTESYEQYFGPGTRLTVT.

This CDR3 is CASSSSQNYGYTF. CDR3 bases: TGTGCCAGTAGTAGCAGCCAGAACTATGGCTACACCTTC. This chain links TRBV19 with TRBJ1-2; D not certain. This CDR3 spans 13 amino acids. CDR1 and CDR2 from the germline V gene are LNHDA and SQIVND (reference sequence). Trimming cost V 4 bases and J 2 bases, with 8 bases left between them.

This chain connects TRBV18 to TRBJ1-4, with D tentatively TRBD1 (6 bases). CDR3 length: 17 amino acids. Germline CDR1 reads KGHSH; CDR2 reads LQKENI. The V end lost 0 bases, the J end lost 11 bases, and 22 bases lay between the germline ends. CDR3 sequence reads: CASSPPSGNRVSDKLFF. The DNA for the CDR3 is TGTGCCAGCTCACCACCGAGTGGGAACAGGGTATCCGACAAACTGTTTTTT.

This clone was counted a single time. This chain links TRBV6-1 with TRBJ1-4, with TRBD1 matching 9 bases. This CDR3 region has 14 residues. V lost 6 bases to trimming and J lost 8 bases; unmatched junction nucleotides: 7. Germline CDR1 is MNHNS and CDR2 is SASEGT. The CDR3 here is CASRTGQGSEKLFF. For the CDR3, the DNA is TGTGCCAGCAGGACTGGACAGGGGAGCGAAAAACTGTTTTTT.

The rearrangement uses TRBV7-8 and TRBJ2-5; D remains unclear. The germline V gene encodes CDR1 SGHVS and CDR2 FQNEAQ. Trimming took 5 bases from V and 9 from J, leaving 13 bases between them. This CDR3 spans 12 amino acids. CDR3 bases: TGTGCCAGCAGCCCCCGGCCCCGGGCCCAGTACTTC. It yields the protein CASSPRPRAQYF.

This rearrangement joins TRBV30 to TRBJ2-4, with D uncertain. Trimming took off 1 base at V and 12 bases at J, with 13 bases between the two ends. Germline lookup yields CDR1 GTSNPN and CDR2 SVGIG (reference sequence). The CDR3 is 12 residues long. DNA of the CDR3: TGTGCCTGGAGTGGGAACCAACAGACTCAGTACTTC. It codes for CAWSGNQQTQYF.

The V and J genes are TRBV28 and TRBJ2-6; the D gene is possibly TRBD1 (5 bases). Germline lookup yields CDR1 MDHEN and CDR2 SYDVKM. The CDR3 runs 15 residues. Deletions cut 5 bases from V and 1 base from J, with 9 bases between. The CDR3 DNA is TGTGCCAGCAGTCCTCCAGGGTCTGGGGCCAACGTCCTGACTTTC. Protein product: CASSPPGSGANVLTF.

The chain combines TRBV28 with TRBJ2-7; D not certain. CDR3 size: 12 residues. CDR1 MDHEN and CDR2 SYDVKM come from the germline V gene. Trimming took 1 base from V and 2 from J, leaving 3 bases between them. The CDR3 loop is CASSLSAYEQYF. The CDR3 DNA follows: TGTGCCAGCAGTTTATCAGCCTACGAGCAGTACTTC.

This clone has a single count. DNA of the CDR3: TGTGCCAGTAAAGGGACCGAACCATCCAGATATAATTCACCCCTCCACTTT. This gives the protein CASKGTEPSRYNSPLHF. The rearrangement links TRBV19 to TRBJ1-6, with TRBD1 as a possible D gene (5 bases). CDR1 and CDR2 from the germline V gene are LNHDA and SQIVND (reference sequence). CDR3 length: 17 residues. V dropped 7 bases and J dropped 4 bases, with 20 bases sitting between them.

DNA for the CDR3: TGTGCCAGCAGCTTAATGTTGCAGGAAGGTCGGGAGCAGTACTTC. Encoded protein: CASSLMLQEGREQYF. The V call is TRBV5-4, the J call TRBJ2-7; D is unclear. CDR1 and CDR2 from the germline V gene are SGHNT and YYREEE (reference sequence). CDR3 length: 15 amino acids. Trimming removed 2 bases from V and 7 bases from J, with 19 bases in between.

This chain uses TRBV12-5 with TRBJ1-5; a possible D gene is TRBD1 (6 bases). Germline values: CDR1 LGHNT, CDR2 FRNRAP. V was trimmed by 6 bases and J by 4 bases, leaving 10 bases between them. The CDR3 spans 13 residues. The CDR3 nucleotides are TGTGCTAGTGGGAGCACAGGGAATCAGCCCCAGCATTTT. This sequence encodes CASGSTGNQPQHF.

V and J are TRBV27 and TRBJ1-3, with D hard to call. The CDR3 consists of 18 residues. In germline, CDR1 is MNHEY, CDR2 SMNVEV (reference sequence). V gave up 1 base and J gave up 0 bases, with 16 bases separating them. CDR3 nucleotides: TGTGCCAGCAGTTTATTTGGAGACCAGATCGCCTCTGGAAACACCATATATTTT. Residues: CASSLFGDQIASGNTIYF.

The chain carries TRBV19 and TRBJ2-7, with D perhaps matching TRBD1 or TRBD2 (6 bases each). CDR3 length equals 12 residues. The V gene lost 7 bases and the J gene lost 1 base, with 8 bases spanning the gap. Germline CDR1 LNHDA, CDR2 SQIVND (reference sequence). CDR3 amino acids: CASKGGSYEQYF. The CDR3 DNA sequence: TGTGCCAGTAAGGGGGGATCCTACGAGCAGTACTTC.

This clone was counted a single time. This sequence joins TRBV10-3 and TRBJ1-5, with D unclear. Trimming shortened V by 5 bases and J by 3 bases, and 14 bases separated the two germline ends. Germline values: CDR1 ENHRY, CDR2 SYGVKD. The CDR3 spans 15 residues. CDR3 DNA: TGTGCCATCAGTCTGGGTCCTTCGGACAATCAGCCCCAGCATTTT. Encoded protein: CAISLGPSDNQPQHF.

A note on this clone: One end of the junction fails to match germline, which may point to a read error. The rearrangement links TRBV19 to TRBJ2-7; TRBD1 aligns across 8 bases. CDR1 is LNHDA, CDR2 SQIVND, per germline (reference sequence). The length of the CDR3 is 16 residues. The CDR3 reads CASTRTGSMASDEQYF. The CDR3 DNA reads TGTGCCAGTACCCGGACAGGGTCGATGGCCTCCGACGAGCAGTACTTC.

This chain joins TRBV10-3 and TRBJ1-1; D not resolved. The germline V and J ends were trimmed by 6 bases and 2 bases, with 10 bases remaining between them. This CDR3 is built from 13 residues. Germline V CDR1 and CDR2: ENHRY, SYGVKD. CDR3 sequence (DNA): TGTGCCATCAGGTCGCAACCCAACACTGAAGCTTTCTTT. Protein product: CAIRSQPNTEAFF.

The genes are TRBV7-8 and TRBJ2-1; TRBD2 matches 7 bases. Germline assignment: CDR1 SGHVS and CDR2 FQNEAQ. There are 15 residues in the CDR3. V was pared by 5 bases and J by 0 bases, with 4 bases of the junction left unmatched. The CDR3 is CASSTGGSSYNEQFF. The CDR3 coding sequence is TGTGCCAGCAGCACGGGAGGAAGCTCCTACAATGAGCAGTTCTTC.

The V and J genes are TRBV19 and TRBJ1-1; 8 nucleotides line up with TRBD1. The germline V gene encodes CDR1 LNHDA and CDR2 SQIVND (reference sequence). V was clipped by 0 bases and J by 1 base; unmatched bases: 1. The CDR3 contains 15 residues. The CDR3 here is CASSIDGQGNTEAFF. CDR3 nucleotide sequence: TGTGCCAGTAGTATAGATGGACAGGGGAACACTGAAGCTTTCTTT. Based on the CDR3 plus reference TRBV19 and TRBJ1-1, the full variable domain is DGGITQSPKYLFRKEGQNVTLSCEQNLNHDAMYWYRQDPGQGLRLIYYSQIVNDFQKGDIAEGYSVSREKKESFPLTVTSAQKNPTAFYLCASSIDGQGNTEAFFGQGTRLTVV.

The J gene is TRBJ1-5, the V gene TRBV28; D gene ambiguous. CDR1 and CDR2 from the germline V gene are MDHEN and SYDVKM. The CDR3 sequence is 14 residues long. The V end lost 1 base, the J end lost 6 bases, and 10 bases lay between the germline ends. The DNA of the CDR3 is TGTGCCAGCAGTTTATTCGGGAGTGGTCAGCCCCAGCATTTT. It yields the protein CASSLFGSGQPQHF.